Each of the 9 T cell receptor beta chains below was sequenced from the same sample in a study of T cell responses to AZD1222 COVID-19 vaccine. Data came from immunoSEQ multiplex PCR; TCRdb stores just in-frame clones and leaves some out. The sample contains about 140,000 clones, 88% of which appear only once. The material sequenced was peripheral blood, taken 28 days after the second AZD1222 dose. The source is an adult who received the AZD1222 COVID-19 vaccine.

The chain joins TRBV3-1 (or the pseudogene TRBV3-2) to TRBJ1-6; D uncertain. Germline CDR1 is LGHDT and CDR2 is YNNKEL (reference sequence). V was trimmed by 1 base and J by 8 bases, leaving 9 bases between them. The CDR3 covers 14 residues. The CDR3 region has the DNA TGTGCCAGCAGCCAAGTCGTGACCCATTCACCCCTCCACTTT. Protein: CASSQVVTHSPLHF.

The chain combines TRBV13 with TRBJ2-7, with D hard to call. V was trimmed by 2 bases and J by 5 bases, leaving 4 bases between them. Germline CDR1 reads PRHDT; CDR2 reads FYEKMQ (reference sequence). CDR3 size: 11 residues. The CDR3 sequence: CASSLRDEQYF. As DNA, the CDR3 is TGTGCCAGCAGCTTACGGGACGAGCAGTACTTC.

The chain is built from TRBV7-2 and TRBJ2-5; D possibly corresponds to TRBD2 (5 bases). Germline CDR1 SGHTA, CDR2 FQGNSA. The V end lost 7 bases, the J end lost 10 bases, and 19 bases lay between the germline ends. This CDR3 is built from 13 residues. CDR3 residues: CASTFGVSEVQYF. The DNA for the CDR3 is TGTGCCAGCACCTTCGGGGTATCAGAGGTCCAGTACTTC. Combining the CDR3 with reference TRBV7-2 and TRBJ2-5 gives the whole variable domain GAGVSQSPSNKVTEKGKDVELRCDPISGHTALYWYRQSLGQGLEFLIYFQGNSAPDKSGLPSDRFSAERTGGSVSTLTIQRTQQEDSAVYLCASTFGVSEVQYFGPGTRLLVL.

The chain employs TRBV3-1 (or the pseudogene TRBV3-2) and TRBJ2-2, with D uncertain. Germline assignment: CDR1 LGHDT and CDR2 YNNKEL (reference sequence). There are 12 residues in the CDR3. Trimming removed 1 base at V and 7 bases at J, with 4 bases between. The CDR3 DNA follows: TGTGCCAGCAGCCAAGCTGTCGGGGAGCTGTTTTTT. As protein: CASSQAVGELFF.

The chain combines TRBV3-1 (or the pseudogene TRBV3-2) with TRBJ1-2; a weak D match, TRBD1 (5 bases). Germline V gives CDR1 LGHDT, CDR2 YNNKEL (reference sequence). This CDR3 comprises 15 residues. The ends were cut back, 7 bases at V and 0 bases at J, with 15 bases in the middle. The DNA of the CDR3 is TGTGCCAGCAAAGGGACGTGGCAGGCTAACTATGGCTACACCTTC. Amino acid sequence: CASKGTWQANYGYTF.

V and J are TRBV18 and TRBJ2-1; D is uncertain. The germline V gene encodes CDR1 KGHSH and CDR2 LQKENI. V was shortened by 4 bases and J by 0 bases, with 10 bases between the two germline ends. The CDR3 sequence is 15 residues long. CDR3 in amino acids: CASSLLPSSYNEQFF. As DNA, the CDR3 is TGTGCCAGCTCACTACTTCCGAGCTCCTACAATGAGCAGTTCTTC. The whole variable domain, remainder taken from reference TRBV18 and TRBJ2-1, is NAGVMQNPRHLVRRRGQEARLRCSPMKGHSHVYWYRQLPEEGLKFMVYLQKENIIDESGMPKERFSAEFPKEGPSILRIQQVVRGDSAAYFCASSLLPSSYNEQFFGPGTRLTVL.

The chain carries TRBV18 and TRBJ2-7; a possible D gene is TRBD2 (5 bases). Germline V gives CDR1 KGHSH, CDR2 LQKENI. The ends were cut back, 4 bases at V and 7 bases at J, with 14 bases in the middle. This CDR3 spans 13 amino acids. CDR3 residues: CASSLYSEEEQYF. The CDR3 coding sequence is TGTGCCAGCTCACTATATTCGGAGGAGGAGCAGTACTTC.

The rearrangement uses TRBV5-1 and TRBJ2-3; weak D call: TRBD1 (6 bases). The V gene lost 3 bases and the J gene lost 5 bases, with 13 bases spanning the gap. The CDR3 contains 14 residues. Germline CDR1 is SGHRS and CDR2 is YFSETQ. The chain's CDR3 is CASSSQGGVDTQYF. In DNA form, the CDR3 reads TGCGCCAGCAGCTCACAGGGTGGCGTAGATACGCAGTATTTT.

With respect to this clone: The junction does not match germline at one end; this may be a read error. The chain recombines TRBV7-7 with TRBJ2-5, with D perhaps being TRBD1 or TRBD2 (5 bases each). Germline values: CDR1 SSHAT, CDR2 FNYEAQ (reference sequence). The CDR3 totals 15 residues. CDR3 coding DNA: TGTGCTAGCAGCCCGGGCACGGGGCTCGGAGAGACCCAGTACTTC. As protein: CASSPGTGLGETQYF.